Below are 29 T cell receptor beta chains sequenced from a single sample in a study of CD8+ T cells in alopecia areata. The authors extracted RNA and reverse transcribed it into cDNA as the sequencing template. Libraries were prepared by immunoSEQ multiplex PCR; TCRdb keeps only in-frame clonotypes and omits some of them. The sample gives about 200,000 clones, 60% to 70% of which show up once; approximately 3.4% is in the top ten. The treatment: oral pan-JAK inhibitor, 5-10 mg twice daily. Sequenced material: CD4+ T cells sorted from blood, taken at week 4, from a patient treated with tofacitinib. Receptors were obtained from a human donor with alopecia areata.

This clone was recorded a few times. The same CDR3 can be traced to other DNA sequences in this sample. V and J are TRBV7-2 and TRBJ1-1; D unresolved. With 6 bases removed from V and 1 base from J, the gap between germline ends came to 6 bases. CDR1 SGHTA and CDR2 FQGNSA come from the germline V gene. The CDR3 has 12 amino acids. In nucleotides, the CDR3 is TGTGCCAGCAGTCGAACGAACACTGAAGCTTTCTTT. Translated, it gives CASSRTNTEAFF.

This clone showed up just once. The CDR3 region is CASSPRGLNTEAFF. The CDR3, as DNA: TGTGCCAGCAGCCCCCGGGGATTGAACACTGAAGCTTTCTTT. The chain couples TRBV6-5 to TRBJ1-1; D remains ambiguous. The CDR3 sequence is 14 residues long. V was clipped by 6 bases and J by 0 bases, with 11 bases between them. Germline values: CDR1 MNHEY, CDR2 SVGAGI.

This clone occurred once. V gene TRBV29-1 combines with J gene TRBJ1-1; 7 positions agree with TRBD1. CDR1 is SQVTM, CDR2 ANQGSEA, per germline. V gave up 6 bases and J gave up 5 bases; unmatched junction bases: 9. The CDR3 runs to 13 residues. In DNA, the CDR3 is TGCAGCGTCACAAAGGGACAGTCGACTGAAGCTTTCTTT. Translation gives CSVTKGQSTEAFF.

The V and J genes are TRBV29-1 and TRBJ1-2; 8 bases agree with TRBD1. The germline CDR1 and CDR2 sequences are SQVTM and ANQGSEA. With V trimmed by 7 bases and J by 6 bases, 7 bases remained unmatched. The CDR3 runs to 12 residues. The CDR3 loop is CSAPQGDHGYTF. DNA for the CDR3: TGCAGCGCCCCACAGGGGGATCATGGCTACACCTTC.

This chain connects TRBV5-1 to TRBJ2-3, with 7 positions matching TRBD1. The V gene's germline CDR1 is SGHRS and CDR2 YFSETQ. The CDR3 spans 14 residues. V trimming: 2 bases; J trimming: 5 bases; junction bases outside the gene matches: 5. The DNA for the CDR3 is TGCGCCAGCAGCTTTGGCGACAGGGTAGATACGCAGTATTTT. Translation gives CASSFGDRVDTQYF.

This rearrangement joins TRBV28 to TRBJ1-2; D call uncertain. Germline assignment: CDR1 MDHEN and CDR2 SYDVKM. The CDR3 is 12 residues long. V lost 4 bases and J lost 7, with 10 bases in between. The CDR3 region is CASSSVLGGYTF. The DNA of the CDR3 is TGTGCCAGCAGTTCCGTACTGGGTGGCTACACCTTC.

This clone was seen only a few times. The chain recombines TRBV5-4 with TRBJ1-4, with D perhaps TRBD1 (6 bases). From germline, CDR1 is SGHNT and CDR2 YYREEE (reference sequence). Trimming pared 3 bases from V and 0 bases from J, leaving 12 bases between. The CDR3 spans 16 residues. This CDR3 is CASSSVDSPTNEKLFF. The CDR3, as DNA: TGTGCCAGCAGCTCCGTGGACAGCCCAACTAATGAAAAACTGTTTTTT.

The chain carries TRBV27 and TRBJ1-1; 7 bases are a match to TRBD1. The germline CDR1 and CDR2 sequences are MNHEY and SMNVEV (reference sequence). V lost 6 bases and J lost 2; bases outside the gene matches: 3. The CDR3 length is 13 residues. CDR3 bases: TGTGCCAGCAGCCGGACAGGAAACACTGAAGCTTTCTTT. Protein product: CASSRTGNTEAFF.

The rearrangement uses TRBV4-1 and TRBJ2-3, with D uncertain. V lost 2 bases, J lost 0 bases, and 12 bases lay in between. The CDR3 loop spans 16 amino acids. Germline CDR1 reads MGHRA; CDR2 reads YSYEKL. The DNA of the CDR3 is TGCGCCAGCAGCCAAAGTAAAGCGCTGAGCACAGATACGCAGTATTTT. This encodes CASSQSKALSTDTQYF.

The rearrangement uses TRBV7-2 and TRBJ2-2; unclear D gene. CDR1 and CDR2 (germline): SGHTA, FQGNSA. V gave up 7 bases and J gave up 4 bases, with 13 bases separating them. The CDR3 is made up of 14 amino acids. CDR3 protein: CASTSPHLTGELFF. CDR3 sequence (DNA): TGTGCCAGCACCTCCCCACACCTCACCGGGGAGCTGTTTTTT.

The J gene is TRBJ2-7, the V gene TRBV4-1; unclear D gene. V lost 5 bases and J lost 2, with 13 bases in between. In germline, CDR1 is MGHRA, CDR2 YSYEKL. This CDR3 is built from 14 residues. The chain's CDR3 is CASSLAPYTYEQYF. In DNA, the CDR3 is TGCGCCAGCAGCTTGGCCCCATACACCTACGAGCAGTACTTC.

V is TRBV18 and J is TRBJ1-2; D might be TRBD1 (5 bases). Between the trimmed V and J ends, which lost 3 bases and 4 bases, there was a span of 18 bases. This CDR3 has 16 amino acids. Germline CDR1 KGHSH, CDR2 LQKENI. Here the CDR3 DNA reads TGTGCCAGCTCACCTACTTTGACCGGGACCGTCTATGGCTACACCTTC. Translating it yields CASSPTLTGTVYGYTF.

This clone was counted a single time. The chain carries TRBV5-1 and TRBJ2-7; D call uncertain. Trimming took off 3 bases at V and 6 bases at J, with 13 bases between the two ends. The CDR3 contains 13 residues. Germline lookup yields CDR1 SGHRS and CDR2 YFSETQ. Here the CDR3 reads CASSWALGREQYF. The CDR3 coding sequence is TGCGCCAGCAGCTGGGCTTTAGGCCGCGAGCAGTACTTC.

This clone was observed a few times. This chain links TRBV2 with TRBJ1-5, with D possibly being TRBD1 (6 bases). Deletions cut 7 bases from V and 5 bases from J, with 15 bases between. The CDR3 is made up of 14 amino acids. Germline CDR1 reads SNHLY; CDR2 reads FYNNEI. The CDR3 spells CASKRGAQYQPQHF. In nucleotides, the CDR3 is TGTGCCAGCAAACGGGGGGCGCAATATCAGCCCCAGCATTTT.

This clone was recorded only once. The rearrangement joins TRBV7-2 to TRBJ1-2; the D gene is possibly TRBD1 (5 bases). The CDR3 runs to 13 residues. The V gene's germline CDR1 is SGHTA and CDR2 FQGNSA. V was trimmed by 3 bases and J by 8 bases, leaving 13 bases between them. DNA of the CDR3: TGTGCCAGCAGCTTTCAGGGAGAATTGGGCTACACCTTC. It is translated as CASSFQGELGYTF.

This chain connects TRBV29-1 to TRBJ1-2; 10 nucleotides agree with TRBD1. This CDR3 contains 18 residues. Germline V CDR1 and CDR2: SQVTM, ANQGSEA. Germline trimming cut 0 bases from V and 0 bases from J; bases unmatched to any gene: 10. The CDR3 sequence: CSVEEGWTGGISNYGYTF. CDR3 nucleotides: TGCAGCGTTGAAGAAGGGTGGACAGGGGGGATCTCTAACTATGGCTACACCTTC.

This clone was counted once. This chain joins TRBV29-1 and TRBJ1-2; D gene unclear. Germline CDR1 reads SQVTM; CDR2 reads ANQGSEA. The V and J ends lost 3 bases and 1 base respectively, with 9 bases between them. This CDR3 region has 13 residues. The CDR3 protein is CSVDQHSNYGYTF. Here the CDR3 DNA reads TGCAGCGTTGACCAGCACAGTAACTATGGCTACACCTTC.

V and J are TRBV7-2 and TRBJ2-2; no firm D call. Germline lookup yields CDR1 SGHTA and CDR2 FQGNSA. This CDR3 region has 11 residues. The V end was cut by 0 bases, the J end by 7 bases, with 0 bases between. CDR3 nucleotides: TGTGCCAGCAGCTTAGCCGGGGAGCTGTTTTTT. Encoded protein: CASSLAGELFF.

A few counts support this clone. The CDR3 spells CASSSQMNTEAFF. In DNA, the CDR3 is TGTGCCAGCAGCTCGCAGATGAACACTGAAGCTTTCTTT. The chain uses TRBV7-2 and TRBJ1-1; D not certain. The CDR3 sequence is 13 residues long. Trimming removed 4 bases from V and 0 bases from J, with 6 bases in between. The V gene's germline CDR1 is SGHTA and CDR2 FQGNSA. The whole variable domain, filled in from reference TRBV7-2 and TRBJ1-1, reads GAGVSQSPSNKVTEKGKDVELRCDPISGHTALYWYRQSLGQGLEFLIYFQGNSAPDKSGLPSDRFSAERTGGSVSTLTIQRTQQEDSAVYLCASSSQMNTEAFFGQGTRLTVV.

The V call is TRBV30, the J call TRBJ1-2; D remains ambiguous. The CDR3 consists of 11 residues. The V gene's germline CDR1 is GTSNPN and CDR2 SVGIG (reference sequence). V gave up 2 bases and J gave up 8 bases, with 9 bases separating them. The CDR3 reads CAWSIRRGYTF. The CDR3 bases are TGTGCCTGGAGTATCCGTCGGGGCTACACCTTC.

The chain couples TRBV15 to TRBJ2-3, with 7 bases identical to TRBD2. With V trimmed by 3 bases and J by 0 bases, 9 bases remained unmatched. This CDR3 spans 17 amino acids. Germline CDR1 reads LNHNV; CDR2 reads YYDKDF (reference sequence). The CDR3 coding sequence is TGTGCCACCAGCAGGGTCACCAGCGGGACTAGCACAGATACGCAGTATTTT. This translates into CATSRVTSGTSTDTQYF.

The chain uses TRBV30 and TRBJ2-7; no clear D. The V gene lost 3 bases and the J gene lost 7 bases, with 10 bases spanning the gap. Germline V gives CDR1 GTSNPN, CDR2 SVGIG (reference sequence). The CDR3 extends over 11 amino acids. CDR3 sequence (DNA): TGTGCCTGGAGCCTAAGGGTGGAGCAGTACTTC. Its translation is CAWSLRVEQYF.

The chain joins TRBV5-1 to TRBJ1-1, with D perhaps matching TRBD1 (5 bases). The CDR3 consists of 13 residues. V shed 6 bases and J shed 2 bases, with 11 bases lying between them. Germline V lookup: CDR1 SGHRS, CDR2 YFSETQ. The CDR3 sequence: CASKQESNTEAFF. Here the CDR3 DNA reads TGCGCCAGCAAACAGGAGTCCAACACTGAAGCTTTCTTT.

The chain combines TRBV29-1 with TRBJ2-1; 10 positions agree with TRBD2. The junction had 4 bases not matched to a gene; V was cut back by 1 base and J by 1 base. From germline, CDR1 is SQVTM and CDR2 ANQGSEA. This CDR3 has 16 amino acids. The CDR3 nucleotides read TGCAGCGTTGAAGGGACTAGCGGAGGATCCTACAATGAGCAGTTCTTC. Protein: CSVEGTSGGSYNEQFF.

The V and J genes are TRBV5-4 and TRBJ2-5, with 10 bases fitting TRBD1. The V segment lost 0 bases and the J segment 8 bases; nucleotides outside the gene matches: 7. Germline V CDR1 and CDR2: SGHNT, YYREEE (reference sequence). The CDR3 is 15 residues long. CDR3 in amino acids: CASSLAGQGRQTQYF. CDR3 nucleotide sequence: TGTGCCAGCAGCTTGGCGGGACAGGGGCGTCAAACCCAGTACTTC.

DNA of the CDR3: TGTGCCAGCAGCCAAGAGACGACTAGCGGGGGCCGAAACACCGGGGAGCTGTTTTTT. Its translation: CASSQETTSGGRNTGELFF. The J gene is TRBJ2-2, the V gene TRBV4-2; TRBD2 agrees at 12 bases. The CDR3 spans 19 residues. The junction had 7 bases not matched to a gene; V was cut back by 0 bases and J by 2 bases. In germline, CDR1 is LGHNA, CDR2 YNFKEQ.

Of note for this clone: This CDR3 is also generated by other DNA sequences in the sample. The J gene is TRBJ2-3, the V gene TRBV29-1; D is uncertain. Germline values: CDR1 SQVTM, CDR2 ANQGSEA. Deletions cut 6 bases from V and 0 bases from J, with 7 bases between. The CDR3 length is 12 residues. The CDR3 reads CSVESSTDTQYF. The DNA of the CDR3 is TGCAGCGTAGAATCTAGCACAGATACGCAGTATTTT.

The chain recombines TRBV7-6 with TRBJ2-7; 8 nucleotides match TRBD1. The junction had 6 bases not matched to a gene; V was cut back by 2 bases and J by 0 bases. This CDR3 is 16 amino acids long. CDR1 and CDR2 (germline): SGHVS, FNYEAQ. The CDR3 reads CASSLSTTGASYEQYF. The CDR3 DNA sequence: TGTGCCAGCAGCTTAAGTACGACAGGGGCCTCCTACGAGCAGTACTTC.

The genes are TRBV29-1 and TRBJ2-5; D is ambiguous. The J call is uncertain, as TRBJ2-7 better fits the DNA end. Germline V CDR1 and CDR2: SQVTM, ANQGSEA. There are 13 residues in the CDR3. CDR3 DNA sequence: TGCAGCGTTGTTATCCCGAGCTCCTACGAGCAGTACTTC. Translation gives CSVVIPSSYEQYF.